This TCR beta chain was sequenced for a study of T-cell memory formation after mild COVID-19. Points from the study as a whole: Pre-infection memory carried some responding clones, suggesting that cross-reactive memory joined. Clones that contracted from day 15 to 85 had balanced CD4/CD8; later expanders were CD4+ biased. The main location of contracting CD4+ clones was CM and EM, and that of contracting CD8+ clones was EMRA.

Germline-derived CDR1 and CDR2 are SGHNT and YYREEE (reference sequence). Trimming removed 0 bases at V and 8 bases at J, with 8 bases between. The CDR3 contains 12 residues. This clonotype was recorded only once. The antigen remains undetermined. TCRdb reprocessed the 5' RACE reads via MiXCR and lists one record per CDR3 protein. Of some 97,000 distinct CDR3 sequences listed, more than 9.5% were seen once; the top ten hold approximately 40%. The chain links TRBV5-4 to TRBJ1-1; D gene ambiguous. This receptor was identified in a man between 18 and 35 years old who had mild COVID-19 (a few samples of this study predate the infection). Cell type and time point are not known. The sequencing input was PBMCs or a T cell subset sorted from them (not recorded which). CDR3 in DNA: TGTGCCAGCAGCTTGGGTGTGGGAGAAGCTTTCTTT. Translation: CASSLGVGEAFF.